This T cell receptor (beta chain) came from a study of blood T cells in healthy people across ages. The study, taken as a whole, reports: There were more naive CD4+ cells and higher diversity in long-lived donors than in aged donors. Conclusively comparing naive with antigen-experienced cells was impossible with unsorted PBMCs.

The study recruited healthy Caucasian donors from Russia who were aged about 6 to 90. Each sample yielded at least 6.5 million isolated PBMCs. For the second PCR, which ran for about 6 to 11 cycles, a sample-barcoded 5' primer and a J-beta primer mix were used. MiXCR was run by TCRdb on the 5' RACE reads, yielding one entry per CDR3 protein. The sample yields hundreds of thousands of distinct CDR3 sequences, approximately 47% seen once. This clonotype was detected a few times. Its cognate antigen is unknown. CDR1 is MNHNS, CDR2 SASEGT, per germline. This CDR3 is 17 amino acids long. V lost 7 bases to trimming and J lost 0 bases, with 20 bases between them.

This sequence originates from a man aged 55 to 70 in good health. The sample was blood. The chain joins TRBV6-1 to TRBJ2-3; D is undetermined. The CDR3 DNA sequence: TGTGCCAGCACCAAGGGCCGCACCACATCTAGCACAGATACGCAGTATTTT. Translation: CASTKGRTTSSTDTQYF.